The rows below give T cell receptor beta chains drawn from one sample of a study of T cells in localized non-small cell lung cancer. Repertoires were generated with immunoSEQ multiplex PCR, while TCRdb's copy carries only in-frame clones and drops some. Found here are tens of thousands of clones, about four fifths of them singletons; the top ten hold less than 45%. This specimen consisted of peripheral blood, obtained before any cancer treatment. The receptors were sampled from a male donor older than 55 with stage II squamous cell lung carcinoma. CDR3s include the opening cysteine and the closing phenylalanine or tryptophan. The order of the fields is J gene, V gene, D gene, clone size, CDR3 protein, CDR3 DNA. A D gene is named only where the DNA matches it firmly. The listing skips clone size in some rows; elsewhere it reads once, few, many or a size class.

J: TRBJ2-1
V: TRBV27
D: TRBD2
size: .
CDR3: CASSLSGIYYEQFF
DNA: TGTGCCAGCAGTTTGAGCGGGATTTATTATGAGCAGTTCTTC

J: TRBJ2-7
V: TRBV18
D: .
size: .
CDR3: CASSDRSSSSYEQYF
DNA: TGTGCCAGCTCCGACAGGTCCTCGAGCTCCTACGAGCAGTACTTC

J: TRBJ1-5
V: TRBV4-2
D: .
size: .
CDR3: CASSQDPGNSNQPQHF
DNA: TGTGCCAGCAGCCAAGATCCCGGGAATAGCAATCAGCCCCAGCATTTT

J: TRBJ2-1
V: TRBV5-1
D: .
size: .
CDR3: CASSLGGGNPYNEQFF
DNA: TGCGCCAGCAGCTTGGGAGGGGGGAACCCCTACAATGAGCAGTTCTTC

J: TRBJ2-7
V: TRBV15
D: TRBD1
size: few
CDR3: CATSRGQGAGEQYF
DNA: TGTGCCACCAGCAGGGGACAGGGGGCTGGCGAGCAGTACTTC

J: TRBJ1-3
V: TRBV11-3
D: .
size: .
CDR3: CASSLDGNSGNTIYF
DNA: TGTGCCAGCAGCTTGGATGGGAACTCTGGAAACACCATATATTTT

J: TRBJ2-7
V: TRBV19
D: TRBD2
size: .
CDR3: CASSIDGTSDYEQYF
DNA: TGTGCCAGTAGTATAGACGGGACTAGCGACTACGAGCAGTACTTC

J: TRBJ2-5
V: TRBV7-2
D: TRBD2
size: .
CDR3: CASSPGLAGGTQETQYF
DNA: TGTGCCAGCAGCCCTGGACTAGCGGGGGGGACCCAAGAGACCCAGTACTTC

J: TRBJ2-1
V: TRBV13
D: .
size: once
CDR3: CASSFTLAGNEQFF
DNA: TGTGCCAGCAGCTTTACCCTAGCCGGGAATGAGCAGTTCTTC

J: TRBJ1-5
V: TRBV18
D: .
size: medium-sized
CDR3: CASSPRQDNQPQHF
DNA: TGTGCCAGCTCACCTCGACAGGACAATCAGCCCCAGCATTTT

J: TRBJ2-1
V: TRBV5-1
D: TRBD2
size: .
CDR3: CASSSKSGTSSYNEQFF
DNA: TGCGCCAGCAGCTCAAAAAGCGGGACTAGCTCCTACAATGAGCAGTTCTTC

J: TRBJ1-2
V: TRBV10-1
D: .
size: few
CDR3: CASIGAREPSNYGYTF
DNA: TGCGCCAGCATCGGGGCGAGGGAACCGTCTAACTATGGCTACACCTTC

J: TRBJ2-5
V: TRBV11-2
D: TRBD1
size: .
CDR3: CASSFDRGGGTQYF
DNA: TGTGCCAGCAGCTTTGACAGGGGGGGAGGGACCCAGTACTTC

J: TRBJ1-2
V: TRBV2
D: .
size: .
CDR3: CASSENRGVGGYTF
DNA: TGTGCCAGCAGTGAAAATCGGGGAGTAGGCGGCTACACCTTC

J: TRBJ2-1
V: TRBV5-4
D: TRBD2
size: .
CDR3: CASRTSGRSNEQFF
DNA: TGTGCCAGCAGGACTAGCGGGAGAAGTAATGAGCAGTTCTTC

J: TRBJ1-2
V: TRBV4-2
D: .
size: .
CDR3: CASSPFAGGASGYTF
DNA: TGTGCCAGCAGCCCTTTTGCGGGGGGCGCTTCCGGCTACACCTTC

J: TRBJ1-3
V: TRBV4-1
D: .
size: once
CDR3: CASSQDQGRGNTIYF
DNA: TGCGCCAGCAGCCAAGATCAGGGTCGTGGAAACACCATATATTTT

J: TRBJ1-4
V: TRBV6-1
D: TRBD1
size: once
CDR3: CASSTIQGTNEKLFF
DNA: TGTGCCAGCAGTACGATACAGGGGACTAATGAAAAACTGTTTTTT

J: TRBJ2-1
V: TRBV5-1
D: .
size: .
CDR3: CASSPGGTVLDEQFF
DNA: TGCGCCAGCAGCCCGGGAGGGACAGTTTTGGATGAGCAGTTCTTC

J: TRBJ1-3
V: TRBV6-5
D: .
size: .
CDR3: CATSGRLSGNTIYF
DNA: TGTGCCACATCAGGACGTCTCTCTGGAAACACCATATATTTT

J: TRBJ2-6
V: TRBV28
D: TRBD1
size: .
CDR3: CASSPGGQGAPGANVLTF
DNA: TGTGCCAGCAGTCCGGGGGGACAGGGGGCTCCTGGGGCCAACGTCCTGACTTTC

J: TRBJ1-6
V: TRBV14
D: .
size: .
CDR3: CASSQTGTRTAPLHF
DNA: TGTGCCAGCAGCCAAACCGGGACAAGGACAGCGCCCCTCCACTTT

J: TRBJ2-1
V: TRBV19
D: .
size: once
CDR3: CASSPLGDKSYNEQFF
DNA: TGTGCCAGTAGTCCATTAGGGGACAAATCCTACAATGAGCAGTTCTTC

J: TRBJ1-6
V: TRBV5-1
D: TRBD1
size: .
CDR3: CASSPGATGLNSPLHF
DNA: TGCGCCAGCAGCCCGGGGGCGACAGGGTTGAATTCACCCCTCCACTTT

J: TRBJ2-1
V: TRBV15
D: TRBD2
size: .
CDR3: CATSPRTSGSPSQFF
DNA: TGTGCCACCAGCCCTCGGACTAGCGGGAGCCCCAGCCAGTTCTTC

J: TRBJ2-7
V: TRBV18
D: .
size: .
CDR3: CASSPERESYEQYF
DNA: TGTGCCAGCTCACCGGAGAGGGAAAGCTACGAGCAGTACTTC

J: TRBJ2-7
V: TRBV6-5
D: .
size: .
CDR3: CASSEWRSSDEQYF
DNA: TGTGCCAGCAGTGAATGGCGTAGTAGTGACGAGCAGTACTTC

J: TRBJ1-1
V: TRBV5-4
D: TRBD1
size: .
CDR3: CASNRGGMNTEAFF
DNA: TGTGCCAGCAACCGAGGGGGCATGAACACTGAAGCTTTCTTT

J: TRBJ2-5
V: TRBV18
D: .
size: .
CDR3: CASSPPAGRKETQYF
DNA: TGTGCCAGCTCACCACCGGCGGGGAGGAAAGAGACCCAGTACTTC

J: TRBJ1-3
V: TRBV19
D: .
size: few
CDR3: CAGHGAYERNTIYF
DNA: TGTGCAGGACACGGGGCCTACGAGAGAAACACCATATATTTT

J: TRBJ2-1
V: TRBV5-8
D: TRBD2
size: .
CDR3: CASSEGTISYNEQFF
DNA: TGTGCCAGCAGCGAAGGGACTATCTCCTACAATGAGCAGTTCTTC

J: TRBJ2-4
V: TRBV5-1
D: TRBD1
size: .
CDR3: CASSQLETGGRGAKNIQYF
DNA: TGCGCCAGCAGCCAACTGGAAACAGGGGGCCGCGGGGCCAAAAACATTCAGTACTTC

J: TRBJ2-7
V: TRBV7-2
D: .
size: .
CDR3: CASSTGFVGWNEQYF
DNA: TGTGCCAGCAGTACAGGTTTTGTGGGGTGGAACGAGCAGTACTTC

J: TRBJ2-3
V: TRBV5-1
D: .
size: once
CDR3: CASSLRGVLTDTQYF
DNA: TGCGCCAGCAGCTTACGTGGGGTCCTCACAGATACGCAGTATTTT

J: TRBJ2-5
V: TRBV2
D: .
size: .
CDR3: CASNEFHSRQETQYF
DNA: TGTGCCAGCAACGAATTTCACAGCCGTCAAGAGACCCAGTACTTC

J: TRBJ2-1
V: TRBV27
D: .
size: .
CDR3: CASSLGPYASSYNEQFF
DNA: TGTGCCAGCAGTTTAGGTCCCTACGCGAGCTCCTACAATGAGCAGTTCTTC

J: TRBJ1-2
V: TRBV2
D: .
size: .
CDR3: CASIRDTGLIYGYTF
DNA: TGTGCCAGCATTCGCGATACAGGGCTTATCTATGGCTACACCTTC

J: TRBJ2-5
V: TRBV14
D: TRBD1
size: .
CDR3: CASSHYVPGQGKLAETQYF
DNA: TGTGCCAGCAGCCACTACGTACCGGGACAGGGGAAGCTCGCAGAGACCCAGTACTTC

J: TRBJ2-1
V: TRBV10-3
D: TRBD2
size: .
CDR3: CATATSGRDNEQFF
DNA: TGTGCCACAGCGACTAGCGGGAGGGACAATGAGCAGTTCTTC

J: TRBJ2-2
V: TRBV27
D: TRBD1
size: .
CDR3: CASSPGDRFTGELFF
DNA: TGTGCCAGCAGTCCAGGGGACAGGTTCACCGGGGAGCTGTTTTTT

J: TRBJ2-2
V: TRBV27
D: .
size: .
CDR3: CASSFARTNTGELFF
DNA: TGTGCCAGCAGTTTCGCAAGAACGAACACCGGGGAGCTGTTTTTT

J: TRBJ1-1
V: TRBV6-5
D: .
size: .
CDR3: CASSFRASEAFF
DNA: TGTGCCAGCAGTTTCCGGGCCTCTGAAGCTTTCTTT

J: TRBJ1-4
V: TRBV4-1
D: .
size: .
CDR3: CASNMAGSNEKLFF
DNA: TGCGCCAGCAACATGGCGGGATCAAATGAAAAACTGTTTTTT

J: TRBJ1-1
V: TRBV7-3
D: .
size: .
CDR3: CASSLNPTDTEAFF
DNA: TGTGCCAGCAGCTTAAACCCCACGGACACTGAAGCTTTCTTT

J: TRBJ1-6
V: TRBV11-2
D: TRBD1
size: .
CDR3: CASSLVGQGNSPLHF
DNA: TGTGCCAGCAGCTTAGTCGGACAGGGCAATTCACCCCTCCACTTT

J: TRBJ1-4
V: TRBV11-3
D: .
size: once
CDR3: CASSFSPPGGKVTNEKLFF
DNA: TGTGCCAGCAGCTTCTCCCCTCCGGGGGGGAAGGTAACTAATGAAAAACTGTTTTTT

J: TRBJ1-3
V: TRBV4-2
D: TRBD1
size: .
CDR3: CASSPRQGGGNTIYF
DNA: TGTGCCAGCAGCCCCCGACAGGGAGGGGGTAACACCATATATTTT

J: TRBJ1-1
V: TRBV7-8
D: .
size: .
CDR3: CASHALSTEAFF
DNA: TGTGCCAGCCACGCCCTGTCCACTGAAGCTTTCTTT

J: TRBJ2-3
V: TRBV27
D: .
size: many
CDR3: CASSLSPLSTDTQYF
DNA: TGTGCCAGCAGTTTAAGCCCCCTTAGCACAGATACGCAGTATTTT

J: TRBJ1-1
V: TRBV21-1
D: .
size: .
CDR3: CASIAKRQGRWVTEAFF
DNA: TGTGCCAGCATCGCAAAAAGGCAGGGGCGTTGGGTCACTGAAGCTTTCTTT

J: TRBJ2-3
V: TRBV11-2
D: .
size: .
CDR3: CASSANQGSRADTQYF
DNA: TGTGCCAGCAGCGCCAATCAGGGTTCCAGGGCAGATACGCAGTATTTT

J: TRBJ2-1
V: TRBV25-1
D: .
size: .
CDR3: CASSRRGDEQFF
DNA: TGTGCCAGCAGCCGCAGAGGGGATGAGCAGTTCTTC

J: TRBJ2-1
V: TRBV30
D: .
size: .
CDR3: CAFGSYNEQFF
DNA: TGTGCCTTCGGGTCGTACAATGAGCAGTTCTTC